The 17 T cell receptor beta chains below were found in one sample sequenced in a study of early T cells in non-severe SARS-CoV-2 infection. TCRdb itself ran the 5' RACE reads through MiXCR, one entry per CDR3 protein. Among around 81,000 distinct CDR3 sequences listed, roughly 13% were seen once. Source material: whole blood. Receptor source: an adult who was a healthcare worker with PCR-confirmed SARS-CoV-2 infection or an uninfected control (not recorded which).

At least ten counts were recorded for this clonotype. V is TRBV3-1 and J is TRBJ1-6; D unclear. The germline gives CDR1 LGHDT, CDR2 YNNKEL (reference sequence). The germline V and J ends were trimmed by 5 bases and 7 bases, with 9 bases remaining between them. This CDR3 has 13 amino acids. The CDR3 DNA reads as TGTGCCAGCAGCTCGGAACGAAATTCACCCCTCCACTTT. Protein: CASSSERNSPLHF.

The CDR3 sequence: CASSFGGGTDTQYF. As DNA, the CDR3 is TGTGCCAGCAGTTTTGGGGGTGGCACAGATACGCAGTATTTT. This rearrangement joins TRBV12-3 or TRBV12-4 to TRBJ2-3; the D call may be TRBD1 or TRBD2 (5 bases each). This CDR3 contains 14 residues. The V gene lost 3 bases and the J gene lost 1 base, with 8 bases spanning the gap.

This sequence joins TRBV20-1 and TRBJ1-6; D remains ambiguous. Germline assignment: CDR1 DFQATT and CDR2 SNEGSKA (reference sequence). The V and J ends lost 5 bases and 7 bases respectively, with 18 bases between them. The CDR3 is 15 residues long. The CDR3: CSALGVSQANSPLHF. As DNA, the CDR3 is TGCAGTGCTCTCGGGGTGAGCCAGGCCAATTCACCCCTCCACTTT.

This clonotype turned up a few times. The chain links TRBV5-6 to TRBJ1-1; D unresolved. The CDR3 totals 16 residues. Looked up from germline, CDR1 is SGHDT and CDR2 is YYEEEE. V lost 1 base, J lost 5 bases, and 18 bases lay in between. As DNA, the CDR3 is TGTGCCAGCAGCTTGTTCTCTCTCTCGGTCAAGACTGAAGCTTTCTTT. It is translated as CASSLFSLSVKTEAFF.

This clonotype was picked up a small number of times. The chain uses TRBV18 and TRBJ1-4, with D possibly TRBD1 on 6 matching bases. V lost 3 bases to trimming and J lost 0 bases, with 8 bases between them. Looked up from germline, CDR1 is KGHSH and CDR2 is LQKENI. CDR3 size: 15 residues. The CDR3 region is CASSPNRATNEKLFF. CDR3 nucleotide sequence: TGTGCCAGCTCACCGAACAGGGCAACTAATGAAAAACTGTTTTTT.

The genes are TRBV20-1 and TRBJ1-6; 8 bases fit TRBD1. Germline loops: CDR1 DFQATT, CDR2 SNEGSKA (reference sequence). The CDR3 is made up of 19 amino acids. The junction had 16 bases not matched to a gene; V was cut back by 6 bases and J by 0 bases. CDR3 protein: CSARGTGTGKPSYNSPLHF. Written as DNA, the CDR3 is TGCAGTGCCCGGGGCACTGGGACAGGAAAACCCTCCTATAATTCACCCCTCCACTTT.

This clonotype was found many times. The gene calls are TRBV6-1 and TRBJ2-6; D unresolved. Germline lookup yields CDR1 MNHNS and CDR2 SASEGT. This CDR3 has 13 residues. V was shortened by 11 bases and J by 1 base, with 9 bases between the two germline ends. CDR3 coding DNA: TGTGCCGGCGAGATATCTGGGGCCAACGTCCTGACTTTC. As protein: CAGEISGANVLTF.

This clonotype was detected only a few times. The V gene is TRBV6-1, the J gene TRBJ2-2; weak D call: TRBD1 (5 bases). The CDR3 runs 15 residues. With 1 base removed from V and 5 bases from J, the gap between germline ends came to 11 bases. Germline-derived CDR1 and CDR2 are MNHNS and SASEGT. The CDR3 coding sequence is TGTGCCAGCAGTGAAGACAGGCGATGGACCGGGGAGCTGTTTTTT. This codes for CASSEDRRWTGELFF.

The chain carries TRBV28 and TRBJ1-2; weak D call: TRBD1 (5 bases). V dropped 4 bases and J dropped 4 bases, with 13 bases sitting between them. This CDR3 is 14 amino acids long. The germline gives CDR1 MDHEN, CDR2 SYDVKM. The CDR3: CASSSQGRGYGYTF. Here the CDR3 DNA reads TGTGCCAGCAGTTCGCAGGGACGGGGCTATGGCTACACCTTC.

This clonotype appeared a few times. V and J are TRBV30 and TRBJ1-1, with a weak D call TRBD1 (5 bases). The ends were cut back, 2 bases at V and 6 bases at J, with 16 bases in the middle. From germline, CDR1 is GTSNPN and CDR2 SVGIG (reference sequence). The CDR3 consists of 14 residues. Written as DNA, the CDR3 is TGTGCCTGGAGTTCCGGGGGGGGTACCTCTGAAGCTTTCTTT. Encoded protein: CAWSSGGGTSEAFF.

The gene calls are TRBV6-4 and TRBJ1-1; D remains unclear. The germline V gene has CDR1 MRHNA and CDR2 SNTAGT. Trimming took 2 bases from V and 2 from J, leaving 6 bases between them. This CDR3 region has 13 residues. CDR3 sequence reads: CASSDRDNTEAFF. CDR3 DNA: TGTGCCAGCAGTGACAGGGATAACACTGAAGCTTTCTTT.

V gene TRBV10-3 combines with J gene TRBJ2-1, with 7 nucleotides matching TRBD1. Germline assignment: CDR1 ENHRY and CDR2 SYGVKD. With V trimmed by 4 bases and J by 6 bases, 6 bases remained unmatched. The CDR3 extends over 14 amino acids. CDR3 coding DNA: TGTGCCATCAGTGCCGACAGGGAAATCAATGAGCAGTTCTTC. It yields the protein CAISADREINEQFF.

The CDR3 is CAWSVRRGQNYGYTF. DNA of the CDR3: TGTGCCTGGAGTGTACGAAGGGGGCAAAACTATGGCTACACCTTC. This chain joins TRBV30 and TRBJ1-2; TRBD1 matches 7 bases. CDR1 and CDR2 (germline): GTSNPN, SVGIG (reference sequence). The trim removed 0 bases at V and 2 bases at J, leaving 6 bases unmatched. This CDR3 is 15 amino acids long.

This clonotype was detected many times. V and J are TRBV6-5 and TRBJ1-2, with TRBD1 matching 7 bases. The CDR3 covers 15 residues. Losses at the gene ends were 2 bases for V and 3 bases for J; bases not matched to a gene: 6. Germline CDR1 MNHEY, CDR2 SVGAGI. CDR3 bases: TGTGCCAGCAGTTACCCGGCAGGGGGATACTATGGCTACACCTTC. It specifies CASSYPAGGYYGYTF.

This chain joins TRBV29-1 and TRBJ2-3; D is ambiguous. CDR1 and CDR2 from the germline V gene are SQVTM and ANQGSEA. The CDR3 spans 10 residues. CDR3 amino acids: CTESTDTQYF. CDR3 sequence (DNA): TGCACGGAAAGCACAGATACGCAGTATTTT.

Only a few counts were recorded for this clonotype. V gene TRBV5-1 combines with J gene TRBJ2-3; TRBD2 might be the D (6 bases). CDR1 SGHRS and CDR2 YFSETQ come from the germline V gene. V dropped 0 bases and J dropped 2 bases, with 10 bases sitting between them. This CDR3 has 15 residues. CDR3 sequence (DNA): TGCGCCAGCAGCTTGGATAGCGGACACACAGATACGCAGTATTTT. As protein: CASSLDSGHTDTQYF.

This sequence joins TRBV29-1 and TRBJ2-1; 7 nucleotides match TRBD2. Trimming removed 7 bases from V and 7 bases from J; junction bases left unmatched: 13. This CDR3 region has 14 residues. Per the germline V gene, CDR1 is SQVTM and CDR2 is ANQGSEA. The CDR3 bases are TGCAGCGGAACCCCAGCGGGGTCAGGGAATGAGCAGTTCTTC. It yields the protein CSGTPAGSGNEQFF.